These 20 T cell receptor beta chains came from one sample sequenced in a study of T cell repertoires in cytomegalovirus infection. MiXCR was run by TCRdb on the reads, yielding one entry per CDR3 protein. The sample consists of roughly 920,000 distinct CDR3 sequences, 30% to 40% of them appearing once. No antigen is known for these receptors. The sample was cultured CD8+ T cells from PBMCs, taken from culture after CMV antigen stimulation. The receptors come from a human donor in good health (CMV status not recorded). Some clones in this sample may be carry-over from other donors' samples.

A remark on this clonotype: A junction boundary mismatches the germline segment, possibly from a read error. The chain links TRBV6-1 to TRBJ2-1; TRBD1 aligns across 9 bases. The CDR3 has 14 residues. CDR1 and CDR2 (germline): MNHNS, SASEGT. The CDR3 sequence is CASGGTGSYNVQFF. DNA of the CDR3: TGTGCCAGCGGAGGGACAGGGAGCTACAATGTGCAGTTCTTC.

This chain uses TRBV4-1 with TRBJ1-4; TRBD1 is a possible D gene (6 bases). Trimming took off 2 bases at V and 8 bases at J, with 27 bases between the two ends. Germline assignment: CDR1 MGHRA and CDR2 YSYEKL. This CDR3 contains 19 residues. CDR3: CASSQPRDRGAREEEKLFF. The CDR3 DNA is TGCGCCAGCAGCCAACCCCGGGACCGGGGGGCTCGAGAGGAAGAAAAACTGTTTTTT.

The chain links TRBV5-5 to TRBJ2-7; TRBD1 is a possible D gene (5 bases). Trimming pared 4 bases from V and 4 bases from J, leaving 18 bases between. This CDR3 is built from 15 residues. Germline V gene sequence: CDR1 SGHKS, CDR2 YYEKEE (reference sequence). The CDR3 is CASSTKGFSGYEQYF. The CDR3 nucleotides are TGTGCCAGCAGCACCAAGGGGTTTTCGGGTTACGAGCAGTACTTC.

This chain links TRBV12-3 or TRBV12-4 with TRBJ1-4; D unresolved. This CDR3 region has 12 residues. V dropped 1 base and J dropped 16 bases, with 13 bases sitting between them. The CDR3 coding sequence is TGTGCCAGCAGTTTAGGAGGAAAAGGGAGGTTTTTT. It translates to CASSLGGKGRFF.

The chain joins TRBV5-6 to TRBJ1-2; TRBD1 matches 9 bases. V lost 2 bases and J lost 3; bases outside the gene matches: 8. The CDR3 runs 16 residues. Germline values: CDR1 SGHDT, CDR2 YYEEEE. The DNA for the CDR3 is TGTGCCAGCAGCTTCCAACCGGGACAGGGATACTATGGCTACACCTTC. Translated: CASSFQPGQGYYGYTF. Based on the CDR3 plus reference TRBV5-6 and TRBJ1-2, the full variable domain is DAGVTQSPTHLIKTRGQQVTLRCSPKSGHDTVSWYQQALGQGPQFIFQYYEEEERQRGNFPDRFSGHQFPNYSSELNVNALLLGDSALYLCASSFQPGQGYYGYTFGSGTRLTVV.

CDR3 region: CSARDRASNEKLFF. DNA for the CDR3: TGCAGTGCTAGAGATAGGGCCTCCAATGAAAAACTGTTTTTT. This rearrangement joins TRBV20-1 to TRBJ1-4; D is unresolved. Between the trimmed V and J ends, which lost 0 bases and 5 bases, there was a span of 10 bases. The germline gives CDR1 DFQATT, CDR2 SNEGSKA (reference sequence). This CDR3 has 14 residues.

This chain connects TRBV2 to TRBJ1-2; D may be TRBD1 (6 bases). The CDR3 sequence is 13 residues long. Looked up from germline, CDR1 is SNHLY and CDR2 is FYNNEI. V lost 11 bases to trimming and J lost 1 base, with 14 bases between them. The CDR3: CAGHREINYGYTF. In DNA form, the CDR3 reads TGTGCCGGACACAGGGAGATTAACTATGGCTACACCTTC.

This clonotype was seen a handful of times. Here the CDR3 DNA reads TGTGCCAGCAGGGGGGACTACCAAGAGACCCAGTACTTC. Its translation: CASRGDYQETQYF. The chain is built from TRBV7-8 and TRBJ2-5; D is possibly TRBD2 (6 bases). Trimming stripped 6 bases from V and 0 bases from J, with 8 bases between. Germline lookup yields CDR1 SGHVS and CDR2 FQNEAQ. There are 13 residues in the CDR3.

J is TRBJ2-3 and V is TRBV6-6; 9 bases fit TRBD2. Germline V gene data show CDR1 as MNHNY and CDR2 as SVGAGI (reference sequence). The CDR3 length is 17 residues. V was pared by 0 bases and J by 2 bases, with 6 bases of the junction left unmatched. CDR3 DNA sequence: TGTGCCAGCAGTTACTCCCCCTTAGCGGGGGCCACAGATACGCAGTATTTT. This sequence encodes CASSYSPLAGATDTQYF.

V is TRBV5-1 and J is TRBJ2-1, with D perhaps given as TRBD1 or TRBD2 (5 bases each). CDR1 is SGHRS, CDR2 YFSETQ, per germline. This CDR3 is 12 amino acids long. V shed 3 bases and J shed 8 bases, with 9 bases lying between them. In DNA, the CDR3 is TGCGCCAGCAGCTGGGACGGGGATGAGCAGTTCTTC. Translated: CASSWDGDEQFF.

The chain has TRBV9 and TRBJ2-3; 10 bases line up with TRBD1. Germline CDR1 and CDR2: SGDLS and YYNGEE. Trimming cost V 3 bases and J 3 bases; bases outside gene matches: 7. CDR3 length: 16 residues. The CDR3 is CASSAWDRGGTDTQYF. CDR3 sequence (DNA): TGTGCCAGCAGCGCCTGGGACAGGGGAGGGACAGATACGCAGTATTTT.

The genes are TRBV29-1 and TRBJ2-1, with D unresolved. Germline-derived CDR1 and CDR2 are SQVTM and ANQGSEA. The CDR3 consists of 16 residues. Between the trimmed V and J ends, which lost 6 bases and 0 bases, there was a span of 18 bases. CDR3 in DNA: TGCAGCGTAGATGGAAAGGTCGGGTTCTCCTACAATGAGCAGTTCTTC. Protein product: CSVDGKVGFSYNEQFF.

V and J are TRBV6-5 and TRBJ2-2; maybe TRBD1 (6 bases). V shed 7 bases and J shed 8 bases, with 11 bases lying between them. CDR1 is MNHEY, CDR2 SVGAGI, per germline. The CDR3 is 12 amino acids. Written as DNA, the CDR3 is TGTGCCAGCAATATCAGGGGAGGGGAGCTGTTTTTT. It specifies CASNIRGGELFF.

This chain connects TRBV7-9 to TRBJ2-3; maybe TRBD1 (5 bases). This CDR3 region has 15 residues. Trimming shortened V by 2 bases and J by 3 bases, and 12 bases separated the two germline ends. The germline V gene encodes CDR1 SEHNR and CDR2 FQNEAQ (reference sequence). DNA of the CDR3: TGTGCCAGCAGCTTATCCAGGGTGGTTACAGATACGCAGTATTTT. This codes for CASSLSRVVTDTQYF.

The rearrangement joins TRBV27 to TRBJ2-1; a possible D gene is TRBD2 (5 bases). CDR3 length: 17 amino acids. The V gene lost 2 bases and the J gene lost 0 bases, with 14 bases spanning the gap. Per the germline V gene, CDR1 is MNHEY and CDR2 is SMNVEV (reference sequence). DNA of the CDR3: TGTGCCAGCAGTTTAGGGTACGAGGGATTCTCCTACAATGAGCAGTTCTTC. Amino acids: CASSLGYEGFSYNEQFF.

The chain carries TRBV5-8 and TRBJ2-7; TRBD2 is a possible D gene (6 bases). The V gene lost 1 base and the J gene lost 1 base, with 9 bases spanning the gap. Germline V gene data show CDR1 as SGHTS and CDR2 as YDEGEE. The CDR3 has 14 amino acids. The CDR3 sequence: CASSLSEGSYEQYF. CDR3 bases: TGTGCCAGCAGCTTGTCGGAGGGATCCTACGAGCAGTACTTC.

The chain links TRBV19 to TRBJ2-1, with D perhaps TRBD1 or TRBD2 (5 bases each). Deletions cut 8 bases from V and 3 bases from J, with 8 bases between. The germline gives CDR1 LNHDA, CDR2 SQIVND (reference sequence). This CDR3 has 12 amino acids. CDR3 residues: CASWDDYNEQFF. CDR3 DNA sequence: TGTGCCAGTTGGGACGACTACAATGAGCAGTTCTTC. Variable domain in full (rest from reference TRBV19 and TRBJ2-1): DGGITQSPKYLFRKEGQNVTLSCEQNLNHDAMYWYRQDPGQGLRLIYYSQIVNDFQKGDIAEGYSVSREKKESFPLTVTSAQKNPTAFYLCASWDDYNEQFFGPGTRLTVL.

This clonotype was detected only a few times. J is TRBJ2-2 and V is TRBV7-2; perhaps TRBD1 as D (5 bases). Germline V gene lookup returns CDR1 SGHTA and CDR2 FQGNSA. The CDR3 consists of 15 residues. V shed 5 bases and J shed 1 base, with 11 bases lying between them. DNA of the CDR3: TGTGCCAGCAGCCTAAAGGGGATGAACACCGGGGAGCTGTTTTTT. Protein sequence: CASSLKGMNTGELFF.

The J gene is TRBJ2-3, the V gene TRBV6-5; D is possibly TRBD1 (6 bases). V was shortened by 2 bases and J by 6 bases, with 12 bases between the two germline ends. CDR1 and CDR2 (germline): MNHEY, SVGAGI. The CDR3 is 14 residues long. The CDR3 DNA sequence: TGTGCCAGCAGTTACGGAGCTAGGGGGGATACGCAGTATTTT. It codes for CASSYGARGDTQYF.

The chain carries TRBV15 and TRBJ1-4, with a weak D call TRBD1 (6 bases). V was pared by 1 base and J by 6 bases, with 12 bases between. CDR3 size: 15 residues. Per germline, CDR1 LNHNV and CDR2 YYDKDF (reference sequence). Here the CDR3 reads CATSRVWGADEKLFF. The CDR3 DNA is TGTGCCACCAGCAGAGTTTGGGGGGCGGATGAAAAACTGTTTTTT.